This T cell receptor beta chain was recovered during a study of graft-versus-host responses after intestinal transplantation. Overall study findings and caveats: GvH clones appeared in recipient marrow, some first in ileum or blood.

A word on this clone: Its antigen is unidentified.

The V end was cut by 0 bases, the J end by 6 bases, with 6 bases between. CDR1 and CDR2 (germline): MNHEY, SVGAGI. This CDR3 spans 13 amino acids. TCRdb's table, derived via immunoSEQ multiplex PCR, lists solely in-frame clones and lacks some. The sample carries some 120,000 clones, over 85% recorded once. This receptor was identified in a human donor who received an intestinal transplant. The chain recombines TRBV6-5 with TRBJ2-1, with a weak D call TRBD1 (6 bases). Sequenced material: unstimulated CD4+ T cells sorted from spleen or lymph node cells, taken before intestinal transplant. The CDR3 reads CASSYSRGNEQFF. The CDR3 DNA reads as TGTGCCAGCAGTTACTCCAGGGGCAATGAGCAGTTCTTC.